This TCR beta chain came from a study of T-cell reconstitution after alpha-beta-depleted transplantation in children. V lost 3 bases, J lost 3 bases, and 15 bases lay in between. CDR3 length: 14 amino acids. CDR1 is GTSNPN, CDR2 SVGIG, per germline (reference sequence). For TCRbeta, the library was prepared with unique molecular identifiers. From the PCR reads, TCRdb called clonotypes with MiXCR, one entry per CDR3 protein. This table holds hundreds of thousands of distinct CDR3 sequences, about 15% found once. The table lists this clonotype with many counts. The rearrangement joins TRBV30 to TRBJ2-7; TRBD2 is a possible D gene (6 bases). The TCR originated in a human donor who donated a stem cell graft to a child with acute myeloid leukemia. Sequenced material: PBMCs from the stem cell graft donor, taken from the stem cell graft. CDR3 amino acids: CAWRRYGSGYEQYF. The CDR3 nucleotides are TGTGCCTGGAGGAGGTACGGGAGCGGCTACGAGCAGTACTTC.